The 29 T cell receptor beta chains below were found in one sample sequenced in a study of control samples from healthy donors and cancer patients. Some clones are missing from TCRdb's copy, which holds only in-frame ones; the method was immunoSEQ multiplex PCR. The sample lists fewer than 95,000 clones, 86% occurring once. The sequenced sample was blood. Source of these receptors: a woman between 50 and 59 years old in good health.

The J gene is TRBJ1-2, the V gene TRBV4-1, with 8 bases matching TRBD1. Trimming cost V 0 bases and J 2 bases; bases outside gene matches: 2. This CDR3 is 15 amino acids long. From germline, CDR1 is MGHRA and CDR2 YSYEKL. CDR3 in DNA: TGCGCCAGCAGCCAAGACAGGGGGCGAAACTATGGCTACACCTTC. This codes for CASSQDRGRNYGYTF.

The DNA for the CDR3 is TGTGCCAGCAGCCGACTAGCGGGAGGGTACGAGCAGTACTTC. This codes for CASSRLAGGYEQYF. The V gene is TRBV7-9, the J gene TRBJ2-7; 14 bases fit TRBD2. The V segment lost 5 bases and the J segment 4 bases; nucleotides outside the gene matches: 1. This CDR3 is built from 14 residues. Germline assignment: CDR1 SEHNR and CDR2 FQNEAQ (reference sequence).

The J gene is TRBJ1-6, the V gene TRBV28; D call uncertain. Germline lookup yields CDR1 MDHEN and CDR2 SYDVKM. Trimming pared 3 bases from V and 7 bases from J, leaving 10 bases between. The CDR3 covers 14 residues. The CDR3 region is CASSFVQNNSPLHF. CDR3 coding DNA: TGTGCCAGCAGTTTTGTACAGAACAATTCACCCCTCCACTTT.

The V and J genes are TRBV5-4 and TRBJ2-5; D unclear. Trimming removed 4 bases at V and 4 bases at J, with 5 bases between. Germline CDR1 SGHNT, CDR2 YYREEE (reference sequence). The CDR3 length is 11 residues. CDR3 sequence reads: CASSVRETQYF. The CDR3, as DNA: TGTGCCAGCAGCGTCCGAGAGACCCAGTACTTC.

V gene TRBV28 combines with J gene TRBJ2-3; the match to TRBD2 covers 8 bases. The length of the CDR3 is 14 residues. CDR1 MDHEN and CDR2 SYDVKM come from the germline V gene. Trimming cost V 8 bases and J 0 bases; bases outside gene matches: 4. DNA of the CDR3: TGTGCCAGCTCCCCGGGAGGGAGCACAGATACGCAGTATTTT. Protein product: CASSPGGSTDTQYF.

V usage is TRBV23-1 and J usage is TRBJ1-5; maybe TRBD1 (6 bases). TRBV23-1 qualifies as an ORF whose function is uncertain. V was shortened by 0 bases and J by 0 bases, with 18 bases between the two germline ends. The CDR3 is made up of 19 amino acids. Here the CDR3 reads CASSQSDPGQYYSNQPQHF. DNA of the CDR3: TGCGCCAGCAGTCAATCGGACCCTGGACAGTATTATAGCAATCAGCCCCAGCATTTT.

This sequence joins TRBV7-3 and TRBJ2-2, with TRBD1 matching 9 bases. This CDR3 has 16 residues. CDR1 and CDR2 (germline): SGHTA, FQGTGA. With V trimmed by 2 bases and J by 4 bases, 5 bases remained unmatched. Here the CDR3 DNA reads TGTGCCAGCAGCTTACATCCGGGACAGGGCACCGGGGAGCTGTTTTTT. Protein sequence: CASSLHPGQGTGELFF.

CDR3 bases: TGTGCCAGCAGCTTGGCCCTTCCTGATGGCTACACCTTC. It codes for CASSLALPDGYTF. The chain couples TRBV7-9 to TRBJ1-2; D gene ambiguous. V was shortened by 3 bases and J by 6 bases, with 11 bases between the two germline ends. The length of the CDR3 is 13 residues. CDR1 is SEHNR, CDR2 FQNEAQ, per germline (reference sequence).

J is TRBJ1-2 and V is TRBV10-3; TRBD1 might be the D (6 bases). Germline V gene data show CDR1 as ENHRY and CDR2 as SYGVKD. Trimming removed 3 bases at V and 2 bases at J, with 10 bases between. The CDR3 has 14 residues. The CDR3 DNA sequence: TGTGCCATCAGTGATATTCAGGGGAACTATGGCTACACCTTC. This encodes CAISDIQGNYGYTF.

The chain employs TRBV6-5 and TRBJ2-7; D tentatively fits TRBD1 or TRBD2 (5 bases each). V was trimmed by 5 bases and J by 5 bases, leaving 16 bases between them. This CDR3 spans 14 amino acids. The germline gives CDR1 MNHEY, CDR2 SVGAGI. Written as DNA, the CDR3 is TGTGCCAGCAGTCTTCGGGACGCCCTGGACGAGCAGTACTTC. Its translation: CASSLRDALDEQYF.

V and J are TRBV14 and TRBJ2-3; D gene uncertain. This CDR3 is built from 15 residues. CDR1 and CDR2 from the germline V gene are SGHDN and FVKESK. V lost 4 bases to trimming and J lost 2 bases, with 13 bases between them. Written as DNA, the CDR3 is TGTGCCAGCAGCCCTACTCTACTTAACACAGATACGCAGTATTTT. Encoded protein: CASSPTLLNTDTQYF. The variable domain in full, with the rest retrieved from reference TRBV14 and TRBJ2-3, is EAGVTQFPSHSVIEKGQTVTLRCDPISGHDNLYWYRRVMGKEIKFLLHFVKESKQDESGMPNNRFLAERTGGTYSTLKVQPAELEDSGVYFCASSPTLLNTDTQYFGPGTRLTVL.

This clone has more than one count but fewer than ten. The chain employs TRBV7-9 and TRBJ2-3, with D possibly TRBD2 on 6 matching bases. There are 14 residues in the CDR3. Trimming removed 0 bases from V and 11 bases from J, with 15 bases in between. Per the germline V gene, CDR1 is SEHNR and CDR2 is FQNEAQ (reference sequence). The CDR3 region has the DNA TGTGCCAGCAGCTTAGCGCTAGGACTACGGCAGCAGTATTTT. Amino acid sequence: CASSLALGLRQQYF.

V is TRBV4-2 and J is TRBJ1-1; 7 bases fit TRBD1. Trimming removed 4 bases from V and 1 base from J; junction bases left unmatched: 3. Germline V gives CDR1 LGHNA, CDR2 YNFKEQ. The CDR3 totals 14 residues. DNA of the CDR3: TGTGCCAGCAGCCGTAGGGGGCCGAACACTGAAGCTTTCTTT. This gives the protein CASSRRGPNTEAFF.

The chain uses TRBV18 and TRBJ2-7, with TRBD2 as a possible D gene (6 bases). The CDR3 is made up of 15 amino acids. V lost 1 base, J lost 1 base, and 11 bases lay in between. Germline V gene lookup returns CDR1 KGHSH and CDR2 LQKENI. For the CDR3, the DNA is TGTGCCAGCTCACCACTGGGGGGAAGATCCTACGAGCAGTACTTC. Amino acid sequence: CASSPLGGRSYEQYF.

The genes are TRBV28 and TRBJ2-4, with TRBD2 matching 7 bases. The CDR3 contains 13 residues. V was clipped by 7 bases and J by 9 bases; unmatched bases: 9. Germline V gene sequence: CDR1 MDHEN, CDR2 SYDVKM. The CDR3 nucleotides are TGTGCCAGCACCGGCGGGGGAAAACGCATTCAGTACTTC. Amino acid sequence: CASTGGGKRIQYF. The whole variable domain, filled in from reference TRBV28 and TRBJ2-4, reads DVKVTQSSRYLVKRTGEKVFLECVQDMDHENMFWYRQDPGLGLRLIYFSYDVKMKEKGDIPEGYSVSREKKERFSLILESASTNQTSMYLCASTGGGKRIQYFGAGTRLSVL.

This clone showed up just a few times. The chain combines TRBV18 with TRBJ1-5; the D gene is possibly TRBD1 (5 bases). Germline V CDR1 and CDR2: KGHSH, LQKENI. V lost 6 bases, J lost 5 bases, and 17 bases lay in between. The CDR3 is 15 amino acids. The CDR3 protein is CASSLTGGSDQPQHF. The CDR3 coding sequence is TGTGCCAGCTCCCTGACCGGGGGTAGTGATCAGCCCCAGCATTTT.

The V gene is TRBV11-3, the J gene TRBJ2-1; TRBD2 aligns across 8 bases. Per the germline V gene, CDR1 is SGHNT and CDR2 is YENEEA. V trimming: 4 bases; J trimming: 5 bases; junction bases outside the gene matches: 7. The CDR3 length is 15 residues. The CDR3 nucleotides read TGTGCCAGCAGCTCCCTCGGGAGGGCACACAATGAGCAGTTCTTC. Protein sequence: CASSSLGRAHNEQFF.

The V and J genes are TRBV7-6 and TRBJ2-5; D is unclear. V was clipped by 0 bases and J by 5 bases, with 7 bases between them. Germline CDR1 reads SGHVS; CDR2 reads FNYEAQ. The CDR3 totals 13 residues. CDR3 nucleotides: TGTGCCAGCAGCTTAGCCCCCAGGGAGACCCAGTACTTC. Amino acids: CASSLAPRETQYF.

The V and J genes are TRBV29-1 and TRBJ1-1; D is uncertain. V was pared by 5 bases and J by 5 bases, with 9 bases between. This CDR3 comprises 11 residues. The V gene's germline CDR1 is SQVTM and CDR2 ANQGSEA. The CDR3 sequence: CSVPFVTEAFF. The CDR3 DNA reads TGCAGCGTTCCCTTCGTTACTGAAGCTTTCTTT.

This chain connects TRBV11-2 to TRBJ1-2; no firm D call. CDR1 SGHAT and CDR2 FQNNGV come from the germline V gene. This CDR3 is 12 amino acids long. The V end lost 4 bases, the J end lost 3 bases, and 6 bases lay between the germline ends. Here the CDR3 reads CASSSSHYGYTF. The DNA for the CDR3 is TGTGCCAGCAGCTCGTCACACTATGGCTACACCTTC. Variable domain in full (rest from reference TRBV11-2 and TRBJ1-2): EAGVAQSPRYKIIEKRQSVAFWCNPISGHATLYWYQQILGQGPKLLIQFQNNGVVDDSQLPKDRFSAERLKGVDSTLKIQPAKLEDSAVYLCASSSSHYGYTFGSGTRLTVV.

The chain is built from TRBV11-2 and TRBJ1-6; D is perhaps TRBD1 (5 bases). The germline V gene encodes CDR1 SGHAT and CDR2 FQNNGV. V lost 6 bases and J lost 7, with 13 bases in between. There are 14 residues in the CDR3. CDR3 loop: CASSSGHANSPLHF. CDR3 coding DNA: TGTGCCAGCAGTTCCGGACATGCGAATTCACCCCTCCACTTT.

The rearrangement joins TRBV4-2 to TRBJ2-2; tentatively, D is TRBD1 (6 bases). Trimming took 1 base from V and 0 from J, leaving 9 bases between them. CDR1 LGHNA and CDR2 YNFKEQ come from the germline V gene. The CDR3 runs 16 residues. The CDR3 nucleotides read TGTGCCAGCAGCCAAGTGGGACATTCGAACACCGGGGAGCTGTTTTTT. It specifies CASSQVGHSNTGELFF.

This clone is a singleton in its sample. The chain combines TRBV6-5 with TRBJ2-7, with 16 bases matching TRBD2. The trim removed 7 bases at V and 6 bases at J, leaving 6 bases unmatched. The CDR3 length is 15 residues. Looked up from germline, CDR1 is MNHEY and CDR2 is SVGAGI. DNA of the CDR3: TGTGCCAGCACTTCAGGGACTAGCGGGAGGGCCGAGCAGTACTTC. This sequence encodes CASTSGTSGRAEQYF.

V and J are TRBV11-3 and TRBJ1-1, with D possibly matching TRBD1 (5 bases). The CDR3 has 14 amino acids. Trimming cost V 1 base and J 6 bases, with 12 bases left between them. CDR1 and CDR2 from the germline V gene are SGHNT and YENEEA. The CDR3 nucleotides are TGTGCCAGCAGCTTAGCCCAGGGTAGGTCTGAAGCTTTCTTT. It translates to CASSLAQGRSEAFF.

V and J are TRBV6-6 and TRBJ1-1, with D maybe TRBD1 (5 bases). The germline V gene has CDR1 MNHNY and CDR2 SVGAGI (reference sequence). Deletions cut 6 bases from V and 4 bases from J, with 18 bases between. This CDR3 region has 15 residues. The CDR3 bases are TGTGCCAGCAGACCCTACTTTTCGGGGGTCACTGAAGCTTTCTTT. Translated: CASRPYFSGVTEAFF.

The CDR3 loop reads CTLEARNQPQHF. The CDR3 DNA reads TGCACCCTCGAGGCCCGCAATCAGCCCCAGCATTTT. The chain carries TRBV1 and TRBJ1-5. TRBV1 is shown as a pseudogene. CDR3 size: 12 residues.

This chain connects TRBV15 to TRBJ2-7, with 7 bases fitting TRBD1. This CDR3 spans 15 amino acids. In germline, CDR1 is LNHNV, CDR2 YYDKDF (reference sequence). V shed 5 bases and J 3 bases; nucleotides not matched to a gene: 10. The CDR3 DNA reads TGTGCCACCAGCCCCCTACGACAGGGCGGCTACGAGCAGTACTTC. Translation: CATSPLRQGGYEQYF.

The chain couples TRBV3-1 (or the pseudogene TRBV3-2) to TRBJ1-4; TRBD1 agrees at 8 bases. V lost 5 bases and J lost 2; bases outside the gene matches: 10. There are 17 residues in the CDR3. CDR1 LGHDT and CDR2 YNNKEL come from the germline V gene (reference sequence). CDR3 sequence: CASSKGLQGATNEKLFF. CDR3 bases: TGTGCCAGCAGCAAGGGGCTCCAGGGGGCGACTAATGAAAAACTGTTTTTT.

V gene TRBV27 combines with J gene TRBJ1-1; possible D gene TRBD1, 5 bases. With 3 bases removed from V and 2 bases from J, the gap between germline ends came to 22 bases. CDR3 size: 18 residues. The germline V gene has CDR1 MNHEY and CDR2 SMNVEV (reference sequence). CDR3 sequence: CASSLFLPGTGVNTEAFF. CDR3 coding DNA: TGTGCCAGCAGTTTGTTTTTACCAGGGACGGGTGTTAACACTGAAGCTTTCTTT.